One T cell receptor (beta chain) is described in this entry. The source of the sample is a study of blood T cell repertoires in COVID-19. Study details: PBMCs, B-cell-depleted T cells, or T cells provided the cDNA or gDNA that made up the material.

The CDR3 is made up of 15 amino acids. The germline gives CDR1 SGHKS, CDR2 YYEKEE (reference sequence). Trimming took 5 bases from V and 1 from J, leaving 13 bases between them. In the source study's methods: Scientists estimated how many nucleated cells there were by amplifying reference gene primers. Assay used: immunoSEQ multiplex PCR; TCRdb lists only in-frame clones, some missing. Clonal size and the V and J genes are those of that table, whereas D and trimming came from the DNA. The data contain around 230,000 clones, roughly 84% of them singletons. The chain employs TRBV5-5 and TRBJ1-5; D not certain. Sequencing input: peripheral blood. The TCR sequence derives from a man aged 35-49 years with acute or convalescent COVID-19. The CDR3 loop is CASRRDWQSNQPQHF. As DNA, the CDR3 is TGTGCCAGCAGGAGGGATTGGCAAAGCAATCAGCCCCAGCATTTT.